The entry below gives a single T cell receptor beta chain sequence along with its context. Its antigen is as yet unknown. Time point indicated: blood 4 weeks post-SBRT, at nephrectomy. Treatment here: 15 Gy SBRT to primary tumor, nephrectomy 4 weeks later. Nephrectomy followed 15 Gy stereotactic body radiation by 4 weeks. The data were taken from a study of radiation and T cells in renal cell carcinoma. Using immunoSEQ multiplex PCR, the repertoire was profiled, and TCRdb retains in-frame clones only, with some absent. Here the sample spans about 150,000 clones, approximately 86% being singletons. With 5 bases removed from V and 5 bases from J, the gap between germline ends came to 15 bases. This CDR3 has 14 amino acids. Germline V gene lookup returns CDR1 SGHTA and CDR2 FQGNSA. Study observations and caveats: In blood, top tumor clones expanded by 2 weeks, shrinking by 4.

The chain is built from TRBV7-2 and TRBJ2-5; D remains ambiguous. The sequencing here drew on blood, taken from a patient whose treatment included radiotherapy and nephrectomy. The receptor comes from a woman between 45 and 60 years old with renal cell carcinoma. CDR3 region: CASSQSGLRETQYF. The CDR3 nucleotides read TGTGCCAGCAGCCAGTCCGGTCTTCGGGAGACCCAGTACTTC.